This T cell receptor (beta chain) was identified in a study of shared clonotypes between healthy human individuals. Clones were sequenced by immunoSEQ multiplex PCR, and TCRdb holds only the in-frame ones, with some missing. This table holds about 2.3 million clones, more than 85% found once. This CDR3 spans 14 amino acids. Germline V gives CDR1 SGHAT, CDR2 FQNNGV. V lost 10 bases to trimming and J lost 4 bases; unmatched junction nucleotides: 9. The receptor was derived from a man aged 18 to 29 in good health. Some clones in this sample may be carry-over from other donors' samples. The V call is TRBV11-2, the J call TRBJ2-2; 7 nucleotides match TRBD1. The sample taken for sequencing was naive CD4+ T cells from PBMCs. Subset here: CD45RA+ positively selected. Written as DNA, the CDR3 is TGTGCCACCAAACAGGGGTCAGTCACCGGGGAGCTGTTTTTT. As protein: CATKQGSVTGELFF.